Shown below are 24 T cell receptor beta chains from a single sample sequenced in a study of blood T cells in healthy people across ages. Next came a second PCR, run for about 6 to 11 cycles, which used a sample-barcoded 5' primer along with a J-beta primer mix. Each CDR3 protein is one row after TCRdb ran MiXCR on the 5' RACE reads. The sample holds 1.5 million to 2 million distinct CDR3 sequences, roughly two fifths seen once. Sequencing used blood. Every receptor here comes from a human donor in good health.

J is TRBJ2-7 and V is TRBV2; maybe TRBD1 (6 bases). This CDR3 comprises 14 residues. Looked up from germline, CDR1 is SNHLY and CDR2 is FYNNEI. Trimming left V 7 bases short and J 4 bases short, with 17 bases between. CDR3 bases: TGTGCCAGCAACCTTGGACAGCTACAATACGAGCAGTACTTC. This translates into CASNLGQLQYEQYF.

The CDR3 region is CSVEIGGGYEQYF. The CDR3 DNA reads as TGCAGCGTTGAAATCGGCGGGGGTTACGAGCAGTACTTC. The chain links TRBV29-1 to TRBJ2-7; 7 nucleotides agree with TRBD2. The junction had 5 bases not matched to a gene; V was cut back by 2 bases and J by 4 bases. The germline V gene encodes CDR1 SQVTM and CDR2 ANQGSEA. The CDR3 has 13 residues.

This rearrangement joins TRBV28 to TRBJ2-1; a possible D gene is TRBD1 (6 bases). The CDR3 length is 14 residues. The germline gives CDR1 MDHEN, CDR2 SYDVKM. Trimming took 4 bases from V and 3 from J, leaving 10 bases between them. CDR3 nucleotide sequence: TGTGCCAGCAGTTCGACAGGCTTCTACAATGAGCAGTTCTTC. Its protein product is CASSSTGFYNEQFF.

This chain links TRBV20-1 with TRBJ2-1; 10 nucleotides agree with TRBD1. This CDR3 contains 16 residues. V trimming: 6 bases; J trimming: 4 bases; junction bases outside the gene matches: 12. The germline V gene encodes CDR1 DFQATT and CDR2 SNEGSKA (reference sequence). Here the CDR3 DNA reads TGCAGTGCCCCCAGGCCGGGACAGGGGATTTACAATGAGCAGTTCTTC. It encodes CSAPRPGQGIYNEQFF.

The sample holds a few counts of this clonotype. The rearrangement joins TRBV6-2 or TRBV6-3 to TRBJ2-2; D is ambiguous. V was shortened by 4 bases and J by 5 bases, with 17 bases between the two germline ends. The CDR3 totals 16 residues. Germline values: CDR1 MNHEY, CDR2 SVGEGT. The CDR3 DNA is TGTGCCAGCAGTTTAGAAAGGATCTTTGGGACCGGGGAGCTGTTTTTT. This gives the protein CASSLERIFGTGELFF.

This clonotype was observed a few times. V is TRBV18 and J is TRBJ2-1, with 7 bases fitting TRBD2. Trimming cost V 3 bases and J 1 base; bases outside gene matches: 12. Germline CDR1 KGHSH, CDR2 LQKENI. The CDR3 totals 18 residues. The CDR3, as DNA: TGTGCCAGCTCACCTCAACTAGGGGCTAGCGGATCCTACAATGAGCAGTTCTTC. Protein product: CASSPQLGASGSYNEQFF.

This sequence joins TRBV20-1 and TRBJ2-7; D uncertain. The CDR3 contains 15 residues. In germline, CDR1 is DFQATT, CDR2 SNEGSKA (reference sequence). With 2 bases removed from V and 0 bases from J, the gap between germline ends came to 14 bases. This CDR3 is CSARQRAYSSYEQYF. The CDR3 DNA reads TGCAGTGCTAGACAAAGGGCCTATAGCTCCTACGAGCAGTACTTC.

The chain employs TRBV12-3 or TRBV12-4 and TRBJ2-4, with D perhaps being TRBD1 or TRBD2 (6 bases each). V lost 5 bases to trimming and J lost 13 bases, with 15 bases between them. The CDR3 consists of 12 residues. The CDR3 sequence is CASSGRGAPQYF. The CDR3 region has the DNA TGTGCCAGCAGTGGAAGGGGGGCCCCCCAGTACTTC.

The chain uses TRBV7-3 and TRBJ2-3; D possibly uses TRBD1 or TRBD2 (5 bases each). Trimming took 3 bases from V and 2 from J, leaving 12 bases between them. CDR1 is SGHTA, CDR2 FQGTGA, per germline. The CDR3 extends over 15 amino acids. The DNA for the CDR3 is TGTGCCAGCAGCTTTAGAGGGGTACCCACAGATACGCAGTATTTT. This encodes CASSFRGVPTDTQYF.

This clonotype was recorded a few times. The chain combines TRBV6-6 with TRBJ1-3; D is ambiguous. Deletions cut 6 bases from V and 0 bases from J, with 15 bases between. The CDR3 is 16 amino acids. CDR1 is MNHNY and CDR2 is SVGAGI in the germline V gene (reference sequence). CDR3 DNA sequence: TGTGCCAGCAGGGTACGAGAAGGAGACTCTGGAAACACCATATATTTT. It specifies CASRVREGDSGNTIYF.

This rearrangement joins TRBV12-3 or TRBV12-4 to TRBJ2-1; 9 bases map to TRBD2. Trimming cost V 5 bases and J 4 bases; bases outside gene matches: 9. The CDR3 has 16 residues. The CDR3 reads CASSILRGGAYNEQFF. The CDR3, as DNA: TGTGCCAGCAGTATCTTGCGGGGGGGTGCTTACAATGAGCAGTTCTTC.

This clonotype occurred a few times. The V gene is TRBV20-1, the J gene TRBJ2-1, with D maybe TRBD2 (6 bases). The CDR3 spans 14 residues. Deletions cut 5 bases from V and 7 bases from J, with 18 bases between. CDR1 is DFQATT and CDR2 is SNEGSKA in the germline V gene (reference sequence). CDR3 residues: CSALGDSGKNEQFF. The CDR3 bases are TGCAGTGCTCTAGGGGACTCAGGAAAAAATGAGCAGTTCTTC.

With regard to this clonotype: Mismatch with germline at one junction end may stem from a read error. The chain has TRBV11-2 and TRBJ2-1; unclear D gene. This CDR3 spans 14 amino acids. The germline V gene has CDR1 SGHAT and CDR2 FQNNGV. The CDR3 sequence: CASSLLAKGNERFF. The CDR3 DNA reads TGTGCCAGCAGCTTACTGGCAAAAGGCAATGAGCGGTTCTTC.

As for this clonotype: The junction shows a germline mismatch at one end, possibly a read error. CDR3 residues: CAGSFHTRSSTDTQYF. In nucleotides, the CDR3 is TGTGCCGGCAGTTTCCATACCCGGTCTAGCACAGATACGCAGTATTTT. V usage is TRBV28 and J usage is TRBJ2-3; no definite D call. CDR1 and CDR2 (germline): MDHEN, SYDVKM. The CDR3 length is 16 residues.

The chain combines TRBV5-1 with TRBJ1-4; weak D call: TRBD1 (5 bases). Trimming removed 6 bases at V and 8 bases at J, with 20 bases between. CDR3 size: 15 residues. CDR1 and CDR2 from the germline V gene are SGHRS and YFSETQ. The CDR3 is CASTSTGDRTEKLFF. The DNA for the CDR3 is TGCGCCAGCACCTCGACGGGGGATAGAACGGAAAAACTGTTTTTT.

This clonotype was seen a handful of times. This rearrangement joins TRBV6-2 or TRBV6-3 to TRBJ2-1; 8 nucleotides match TRBD1. V gave up 4 bases and J gave up 7 bases; unmatched junction bases: 12. Germline values: CDR1 MNHEY, CDR2 SVGEGT. The CDR3 is made up of 16 amino acids. The DNA for the CDR3 is TGTGCCAGCAGTTCGTGGACAGGGAAGGGAGGAAATGAGCAGTTCTTC. This sequence encodes CASSSWTGKGGNEQFF.

This chain connects TRBV12-5 to TRBJ2-2; D not resolved. The CDR3 has 16 amino acids. Trimming stripped 3 bases from V and 0 bases from J, with 11 bases between. Germline V gene lookup returns CDR1 LGHNT and CDR2 FRNRAP. CDR3 sequence (DNA): TGTGCTAGTGGTTTTGGCCAGGCGCCGAACACCGGGGAGCTGTTTTTT. It translates to CASGFGQAPNTGELFF.

This rearrangement joins TRBV20-1 to TRBJ1-1, with D maybe TRBD1 (6 bases). The CDR3 runs to 12 residues. Germline-derived CDR1 and CDR2 are DFQATT and SNEGSKA (reference sequence). V was trimmed by 6 bases and J by 6 bases, leaving 14 bases between them. The CDR3 loop reads CSARTAGAEAFF. DNA of the CDR3: TGCAGTGCCCGGACAGCTGGCGCTGAAGCTTTCTTT.

The chain joins TRBV6-6 to TRBJ2-1; TRBD1 matches 7 bases. The germline CDR1 and CDR2 sequences are MNHNY and SVGAGI (reference sequence). The CDR3 contains 15 residues. Germline trimming cut 2 bases from V and 3 bases from J; bases unmatched to any gene: 4. The CDR3 loop is CASSYEGGYYNEQFF. CDR3 nucleotides: TGTGCCAGCAGTTACGAAGGGGGCTACTACAATGAGCAGTTCTTC.

This clonotype has more than one count but fewer than ten. The V and J genes are TRBV20-1 and TRBJ2-3; D is possibly TRBD1 (6 bases). CDR1 and CDR2 (germline): DFQATT, SNEGSKA (reference sequence). The germline V and J ends were trimmed by 5 bases and 4 bases, with 10 bases remaining between them. The CDR3 extends over 12 amino acids. The CDR3 DNA sequence: TGCAGTGCTGGGGCAGGGGCAGATACGCAGTATTTT. It specifies CSAGAGADTQYF.

This clonotype was counted only a few times. The J gene is TRBJ2-7, the V gene TRBV4-2, with 7 bases fitting TRBD1. V gave up 2 bases and J gave up 0 bases; unmatched junction bases: 7. Per the germline V gene, CDR1 is LGHNA and CDR2 is YNFKEQ. This CDR3 spans 16 amino acids. In DNA, the CDR3 is TGTGCCAGCAGCCAATTCGACCGGGACAGCTCCTACGAGCAGTACTTC. The encoded protein is CASSQFDRDSSYEQYF.

The rearrangement links TRBV29-1 to TRBJ1-1; TRBD1 agrees at 7 bases. Germline CDR1 SQVTM, CDR2 ANQGSEA. The CDR3 is 13 residues long. J was trimmed by 1 base and V by 7 bases; bases with no gene match: 6. The CDR3 DNA follows: TGCAGCGCCGAGGGACAGCCGAACACTGAAGCTTTCTTT. It yields the protein CSAEGQPNTEAFF.

The chain links TRBV12-3 or TRBV12-4 to TRBJ2-3; D is ambiguous. This CDR3 has 11 amino acids. Trimming took 8 bases from V and 4 from J, leaving 7 bases between them. CDR3 nucleotide sequence: TGTGCCAGCGTGACCGCAGATACGCAGTATTTT. Protein sequence: CASVTADTQYF.

The table lists this clonotype with a few counts. The rearrangement uses TRBV4-2 and TRBJ1-2; maybe TRBD1 (6 bases). From germline, CDR1 is LGHNA and CDR2 YNFKEQ. The CDR3 has 14 residues. Deletions cut 0 bases from V and 10 bases from J, with 15 bases between. The CDR3 region has the DNA TGTGCCAGCAGCCAAGAATGGGGTAGGGGGGTCTACACCTTC. Residues: CASSQEWGRGVYTF.